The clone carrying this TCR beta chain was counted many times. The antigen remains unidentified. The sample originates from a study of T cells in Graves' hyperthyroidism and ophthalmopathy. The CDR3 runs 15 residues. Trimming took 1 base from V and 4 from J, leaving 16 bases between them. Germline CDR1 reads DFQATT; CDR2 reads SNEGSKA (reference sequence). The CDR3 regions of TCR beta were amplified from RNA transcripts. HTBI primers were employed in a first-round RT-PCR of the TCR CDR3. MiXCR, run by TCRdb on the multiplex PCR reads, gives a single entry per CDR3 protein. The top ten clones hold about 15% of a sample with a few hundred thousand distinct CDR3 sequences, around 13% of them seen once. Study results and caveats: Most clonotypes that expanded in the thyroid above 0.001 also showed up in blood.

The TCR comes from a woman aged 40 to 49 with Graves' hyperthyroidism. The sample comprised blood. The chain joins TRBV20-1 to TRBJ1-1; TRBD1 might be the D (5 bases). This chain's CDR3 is CSARGSGASGTEAFF. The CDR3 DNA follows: TGCAGTGCTAGAGGTTCCGGGGCTTCGGGCACTGAAGCTTTCTTT.